What follows is one TCR beta chain and its context. The clone's antigen remains unknown. Per-nucleotide qualities are absent, and no much larger clonotype sits a single base away. The immunoSEQ Assay, a bias-controlled multiplex PCR, was used to amplify TCRbeta CDR3 regions from genomic DNA. On the authors' methods: Nucleated cell counts per sample were estimated from amplification of reference gene primers within the assay. Sequence reads were collapsed and filtered to measure the absolute abundance of every unique TCRbeta CDR3 rearrangement. For each sample, productive Simpson clonality was calculated by taking the square root of Simpson's diversity index across productive rearrangements. What TCRdb holds here is the immuneACCESS table cut down to in-frame rearrangements. Part of the clones is not present; checked against another copy, under half of the missing clones reflect an unresolved V gene, and the others are unexplained. That table furnishes V, J and clone size, whereas the DNA furnished D and trimming. The sample table shows a few hundred thousand clones, and about 84% are seen once. The ten largest make up under 2% of the sample.

This record belongs to a study of blood T cell repertoires in COVID-19 (TCRdb year 2020). For the wider study: Samples covering the acute and convalescent phases of COVID-19 were provided by collaborators in the United States, Italy and Spain. The repertoires were released in a freely available public database intended as a resource for research on the immune response to SARS-CoV-2. A de-identified subject ID, COVID-19 status, age in years and sex were almost always included in the sample metadata. Samples came from the ongoing ImmuneRACE study (first 160 participants) plus 1,254 subjects from 6 global collaborators. HLA class I and class II types, where available, came from metadata supplied by the sample provider rather than from assay-based typing. Subjects who had been exposed to COVID-19, were actively infected with it, or had recovered from it provided the deeply sampled blood TCRbeta repertoires that made up the dataset. The prospective study material was composed of cDNA or gDNA derived from T cells, B-cell-depleted T cells, or PBMCs. What the authors observed across the whole study: The quantity of clinical and demographic metadata differed by source and by participant and was supplied without curation.

From cysteine to phenylalanine, the CDR3 is 15 amino acids long. Just the 45-base CDR3 DNA is kept, in frame starting at base 1. V trim: 5 bases; J trim: 4 bases; unmatched bases: 8. The germline V gene provides CDR1 SGHNT and CDR2 YENEEA. Whole blood was collected in K2EDTA tubes by collaborating institutions according to the institutions' own protocols. For TCRbeta analysis, collaborators shipped samples in one of three forms: frozen whole blood, isolated PBMCs, or DNA extracted from either of those sample types. Sequences were obtained from peripheral blood. This TCR was sampled from a woman aged 45 to 65 with acute or convalescent COVID-19. This sequence uses TRBV11-3 and TRBJ2-3; the central 8 bases match TRBD2. The bases are TGTGCCAGCAGCCTTAGCGGGACTAGGGCAGATACGCAGTATTTT. It specifies CASSLSGTRADTQYF.